Sequencing of this T cell receptor (beta chain) was carried out in a study of cytomegalovirus exposure and HLA in healthy donors (dated by TCRdb to the late 2010s). Notes on the research overall: An earlier analysis of roughly 610 of the donors reported 276 Gb of sequence data and around 120 million unique TCR beta sequences obtained from about 179 million T cells. An early release covering about 600 HLA-typed donors comprised 300 to 350 gigabases of sequencing data and around 86 million unique TCR sequences. Of the roughly 400 genotyped donors, around 81% fell in the genetic ancestry cluster associated with self-reported Caucasian donors. The study was designed to test whether signatures of past pathogen exposure could be identified by cataloging public T cell receptors. Using immunosequencing, the study profiled T cell repertoires from around 680 subjects and related those repertoires to cytomegalovirus serostatus. Besides the first cohort of some 670 subjects, a separate validation cohort made up of roughly 130 different subjects was used. To predict cytomegalovirus infection status, the study brought together high-throughput TCR immunosequencing, statistical association of individual TCRs with disease status, and machine learning. To study patterns of TCR occurrence, a later analysis re-analyzed previously published TCR beta repertoires from several hundred donors and added high-resolution HLA genotyping. Rather than using new phenotypic data, the later analysis identified candidate immune exposures from TCR beta sequences and from how often those sequences occurred across donors. An earlier analysis of some 500 of the donors applied high-throughput TCR beta sequencing to assess whether each TCR beta V gene segment acted as functional or pseudogenic. Alongside the repertoire data, information on donor age, sex, ethnicity and CMV serostatus was compiled. A later genetic analysis took genome-wide SNP genotypes for about three fifths of the roughly 670 donors and used that subset as a discovery cohort. All discovery cohort repertoires had been generated on a single sequencing platform. HLA typing included class I and class II loci at four-digit resolution. The number of donors typed differed by locus, with about 629-640 for A, B, C, DRB1 and DQB1, over 500 for DQA1, 600 to 610 for DPA1, and some 470 for DPB1. A few DR-DQ haplotypes were handled as single units for association and clustering because linkage in the cohort was strong. Among about 400 genotyped donors of the cohort, an average of approximately 240,000 unique TCR beta nucleotide sequences was sequenced per donor, of which about 18% were non-productive. Overall study outcomes, separate from this receptor: CMV serostatus was the only immune exposure information available for the cohort. A further reported finding was that TCR beta sequences accurately predicted the HLA-A and HLA-B alleles for most subjects in the first cohort. A later analysis reported that several top co-occurrence clusters appeared linked to parvovirus B19, influenza, CMV and Epstein-Barr virus. The study gave a list of about 150 TCR beta chains associated with cytomegalovirus. Correlated functional status among segregating V segments might reflect linkage disequilibrium, but an unknown experimental factor could not be ruled out. In a later analysis, the rate of TCR association differed among HLA loci, with DRB1 alleles having the most associated TCRs and HLA-C alleles having the fewest. The sequencing pipeline was judged likely to have produced a cluster of highly shared sequence variants as a technical artifact. Because counts were too low, roughly 18 rarely observed V segments, including chromosome 9 orphons, were left out of the earlier analysis of several hundred of the donors. A later analysis found that HLA-associated TCR beta chains were more clonally expanded and had lower generation probabilities than equally common non-associated chains. Most CMV-associated TCR beta chains appeared to be HLA-restricted in a later analysis, and the HLA associations seemed to be driven largely by CMV exposure. According to a later genetic analysis, donors in an Asian-associated ancestry cluster had fewer N-insertions in productive TCRs than the roughly 670-donor mean. Because HLA typing was unavailable for some donors at each locus, only the typed subset was used in association tests. The classifier was reported to diagnose cytomegalovirus status with high specificity and sensitivity in both the original and validation cohorts. It was suggested by the authors that the approach could potentially be generalized to other disease states and immunological phenotypes. Three of the identified cytomegalovirus-associated TCR beta chains were confirmed in vitro to be specific for cytomegalovirus antigens. Some IMGT-functional V segments, including TRBV6-2 and TRBV6-3, could not be distinguished by the 87-base-pair reads and were therefore excluded. Across donors, most TCR sequences were observed very rarely, whereas some public TCRs were present in many individuals. An association between a missense DCLRE1C variant and V-gene and J-gene trimming of TCR beta chains was found in a later genetic analysis and replicated in an independent cohort. In this cohort, only TCR beta chains were sequenced, and detectable features were limited by the absence of alpha or paired-chain data. Roughly uniform sequencing depth across donors was assumed in presence/absence analyses, although this assumption may not hold. At a false discovery rate of 0.05, a later analysis linked fewer than 20,000 TCR beta sequences to specific HLA alleles. An earlier analysis of around 540 of the donors showed that most TCR beta V segments appeared in productive rearrangements either about 87% or about 30% of the time, which broadly matched IMGT annotations. Strong co-occurrence of HLA alleles, especially DR and DQ, made assigning TCR associations to individual alleles difficult.

The cysteine opens and the phenylalanine closes a CDR3 of 19 amino acids. Kept here is only the CDR3 DNA, which spans 57 bases and is read in frame from base 1. V loses 2 bases, J loses 4 bases, and the germline ends lie 24 bases apart. Looking up the germline V gene (reference sequence) yields CDR1 MNHEY and CDR2 SMNVEV. The library was obtained by the immunoSEQ multiplex PCR assay. A mixture of 60 forward primers for TCR Vbeta segments and 13 reverse primers for TCR Jbeta segments was used in the multiplex PCR. The CDR3 region of rearranged TCR beta genes was amplified from genomic DNA with a multiplex PCR assay. Amplified TCR beta libraries were sequenced as 87-base-pair reads on the Illumina HiSeq System. The authors' analysis ran thus. A later analysis tallied 75 million to 95 million unique TCR beta chains across the approximately 670 repertoires, and some 10 million of those chains were shared by two or more donors. Raw reads were error-corrected and collapsed into unique sequences with a nearest-neighbor algorithm that merged closely related sequences to remove PCR and sequencing errors. V, D and J gene segments were assigned by aligning CDR3 sequences to IMGT reference sequences. For a sequence to be retained, a match of at least six nucleotides to both a V gene segment and a J gene segment was required. A rearrangement was called productive if the CDR3 had no stop codons and remained in frame with V and J, and every other rearrangement was called non-productive. Following IMGT convention, CDR3 was defined as the stretch from the second conserved V-encoded cysteine up to the conserved J-encoded phenylalanine. In an earlier analysis of more than 550 of the donors, sequences lacking an unambiguous match to a single V gene segment were excluded. An earlier analysis of 587 of the donors called V segments functional above 56.7% productive rearrangements and segregating when the between-donor standard deviation exceeded 5%. To diagnose cytomegalovirus status from the catalog of TCR beta chain sequences, a statistical classification framework was built. V and J gene assignment, in a later analysis, came from comparing TCR nucleotide sequences with IMGT/GENE-DB human TR gene sequences. The TCRdist pipeline was used in a later analysis to assign CDR3 sequences and most-parsimonious VDJ recombination scenarios. In a later analysis, each TCR beta chain was defined by its CDR3 amino acid sequence together with its V-gene family, and reads lacking a unique V-gene family were excluded. To address suspected cross-contamination and a sequencing artifact, a later analysis removed approximately 600 highly shared, low-generation-probability nucleotide sequences. For each public chain, a later analysis derived a clonal expansion index from normalized ranks of inferred template counts within each repertoire. In a later analysis, generation probabilities were computed with a VDJ recombination model fitted to out-of-frame rearrangements, and the resulting probabilities were checked against IGoR. In a later analysis, TCR-TCR, TCR-HLA and TCR-CMV co-occurrence was scored with hypergeometric tests, and a repertoire-size bias correction was applied to TCR pairs. To estimate false discovery rates, a later analysis permuted the HLA or CMV assignments 20 times. A later analysis grouped co-occurring TCRs with DBSCAN, adding TCRdist sequence similarity when clustering within HLA-allele-positive subsets. Repertoires with fewer than 30,000 or more than 120,000 public chains were left out of co-occurrence clustering, as were five repertoires with anomalous nucleotide sharing. The source is immuneACCESS, and TCRdb retained only in-frame sequences with V and J called. Part of the clones is not carried over; for the studies checked, unresolved V genes explain less than half of this, and the remainder is unexplained. Clone size and the V and J calls come from that table; the DNA yielded D and trimming. In all, the sample holds tens of thousands of clones, and about 80% of those were seen once. The biggest ten clones account for 5.5% to 7% of the sample.

The cohort was made up of roughly 670 healthy bone marrow donors. Cohort members were all nominally healthy when sampled, although unrecorded immune exposures were likely present. The donor was CMV seronegative and belonged to the group of around 350 seronegative cohort members. Each donor provided a peripheral blood sample, and peripheral blood mononuclear cells were used for TCR beta sequencing. Genomic DNA extraction from the blood cell samples was performed with the Qiagen DNeasy Blood Extraction Kit. About this clone itself: Its antigen is unknown. No base-level quality is on record; no much larger clone is a single base apart.

The rearranged segments are TRBV27 and TRBJ2-1; the D gene is possibly TRBD2, with 5 bases matching. The TCR originated in a male donor in good health and CMV-seronegative. Sequencing was done on a sample of PBMCs. The nucleotides read TGTGCCAGCAGTTTACCCCGGGGTAGCCGTTCCCGGGATTACAATGAGCAGTTCTTC. Protein translation: CASSLPRGSRSRDYNEQFF.